A selection of T cell receptor beta chains follows, all from one sample in a study of T-cell reconstitution after alpha-beta-depleted transplantation in children. TCRdb called the PCR reads again in MiXCR, with one record for every CDR3 protein. The sample lists 450,000 to 600,000 distinct CDR3 sequences; approximately 20% were seen once. The sample in question was PBMCs from the stem cell graft donor, obtained from the stem cell graft. These receptors were collected from a human donor who donated a stem cell graft to a child with acute lymphoblastic leukemia. Each CDR3 is given with its conserved first and last residue. The D gene is left open where the match is weak. The size entry is marked missing in some rows and otherwise reads once, few, many or a size class.

v_call,d_call,j_call,clone_size,cdr3_aa,cdr3_nt
TRBV12-3/TRBV12-4,NA,TRBJ1-2,few,CASSLMGTNYGYTF,TGTGCCAGCAGTTTAATGGGTACTAACTATGGCTACACCTTC
TRBV12-3/TRBV12-4,NA,TRBJ1-2,few,CASGRSRNYGYTF,TGTGCCAGCGGGAGATCGAGGAACTATGGCTACACCTTC
TRBV2,TRBD2,TRBJ2-5,NA,CASQGLAGRQETQYF,TGTGCCAGTCAGGGACTAGCGGGTCGGCAAGAGACCCAGTACTTC
TRBV2,TRBD2,TRBJ2-3,once,CASSESSGAAPDTQYF,TGTGCCAGCAGTGAATCTAGCGGGGCTGCCCCGGATACGCAGTATTTT
TRBV6-4,TRBD2,TRBJ2-3,many,CATAWEGTYTQYF,TGTGCCACCGCCTGGGAGGGCACATATACGCAGTATTTT
TRBV3-1,NA,TRBJ2-2,NA,CASSPRPGPGELFF,TGTGCCAGCAGCCCCCGTCCGGGGCCCGGGGAGCTGTTTTTT
TRBV5-5,NA,TRBJ2-7,few,CASSLVGVPYEQYF,TGTGCCAGCAGCTTGGTCGGGGTTCCGTACGAGCAGTACTTC
TRBV12-3/TRBV12-4,NA,TRBJ1-2,many,CASTEGGYGYTF,TGTGCCAGCACCGAAGGGGGGTATGGCTACACCTTC
TRBV5-1,NA,TRBJ2-7,many,CASSLSRQPPSYEQYF,TGCGCCAGCAGCTTGTCCAGACAGCCTCCCTCCTACGAGCAGTACTTC
TRBV18,NA,TRBJ2-3,NA,CASSSTEQAGLITDTQYF,TGTGCCAGCTCATCAACGGAACAAGCGGGCCTGATCACAGATACGCAGTATTTT
TRBV29-1,TRBD1,TRBJ2-3,NA,CSVRWTGGESTDTQYF,TGCAGCGTTCGATGGACAGGGGGCGAGAGCACAGATACGCAGTATTTT
TRBV29-1,NA,TRBJ2-1,NA,CSAPPPAGPWTYNEQFF,TGCAGCGCTCCCCCCCCGGCAGGGCCATGGACCTACAATGAGCAGTTCTTC
TRBV29-1,NA,TRBJ1-1,NA,CSVEVPLEAFF,TGCAGCGTTGAAGTTCCCCTTGAAGCTTTCTTT
TRBV11-2,NA,TRBJ1-5,NA,CASSLEVQAPIRPQHF,TGTGCCAGCAGCTTAGAAGTGCAAGCTCCAATCCGCCCCCAGCATTTT
TRBV20-1,NA,TRBJ1-1,NA,CSAREPNTEAFF,TGCAGTGCTAGAGAACCGAACACTGAAGCTTTCTTT
TRBV14,TRBD1,TRBJ1-4,NA,CASSLGQPFEKLFF,TGTGCCAGCAGCCTGGGACAGCCGTTTGAAAAACTGTTTTTT
TRBV7-6,NA,TRBJ2-2,few,CASSLAELPGELFF,TGTGCCAGCAGCTTAGCCGAGCTCCCCGGGGAGCTGTTTTTT
TRBV7-9,TRBD2,TRBJ2-7,NA,CASSLEKGLAGSGEQYF,TGTGCCAGCAGCTTAGAAAAGGGACTAGCGGGATCTGGGGAGCAGTACTTC
TRBV12-3/TRBV12-4,NA,TRBJ1-2,few,CASASQGMINYGYTF,TGTGCCAGCGCTTCGCAGGGGATGATTAACTATGGCTACACCTTC
TRBV5-1,NA,TRBJ2-7,NA,CASSFEESDEQYF,TGCGCCAGCAGCTTCGAGGAAAGCGACGAGCAGTACTTC
TRBV7-9,TRBD1,TRBJ1-2,NA,CASSSEGQGENYGYTF,TGTGCCAGCAGCTCCGAGGGACAGGGGGAGAACTATGGCTACACCTTC
TRBV29-1,TRBD2,TRBJ2-1,NA,CSASSGRPSYNEQFF,TGCAGCGCGAGTAGCGGGAGACCCTCCTACAATGAGCAGTTCTTC
TRBV12-3/TRBV12-4,NA,TRBJ1-2,many,CASSFGGAYGYTF,TGTGCCAGCAGTTTCGGGGGGGCCTATGGCTACACCTTC
TRBV4-1,NA,TRBJ2-5,NA,CASSQDIVEGETQYF,TGCGCCAGCAGCCAAGACATAGTGGAGGGAGAGACCCAGTACTTC
TRBV9,NA,TRBJ2-1,many,CASSPSSGSYNEQFF,TGTGCCAGCAGCCCCTCCTCGGGCTCCTACAATGAGCAGTTCTTC
TRBV27,TRBD2,TRBJ2-3,NA,CASSLGGVGVTDTQYF,TGTGCCAGCAGTTTGGGAGGGGTAGGCGTGACAGATACGCAGTATTTT
TRBV12-3/TRBV12-4,NA,TRBJ2-6,NA,CASSFSGSAGANVLTF,TGTGCCAGCAGTTTTTCGGGATCGGCTGGGGCCAACGTCCTGACTTTC
TRBV15,NA,TRBJ2-1,many,CATSKHSSSYNEQFF,TGTGCCACCAGCAAACACTCGAGCTCCTACAATGAGCAGTTCTTC
TRBV12-3/TRBV12-4,NA,TRBJ2-2,few,CASSFLVSTGELFF,TGTGCCAGCAGTTTCCTAGTGAGCACCGGGGAGCTGTTTTTT
TRBV19,TRBD2,TRBJ2-7,NA,CASNTWTSGNYEQYF,TGTGCCAGTAATACTTGGACTAGCGGGAACTACGAGCAGTACTTC
TRBV15,TRBD2,TRBJ2-7,NA,CATSSPGRGSSYEQYF,TGTGCCACCAGCAGCCCCGGGAGGGGGAGCTCCTACGAGCAGTACTTC
TRBV5-1,NA,TRBJ1-2,few,CASSEYGYTF,TGCGCCAGCAGCGAGTATGGCTACACCTTC
TRBV11-2,TRBD2,TRBJ2-7,NA,CASSYGGSGRYEQYF,TGTGCCAGCAGCTACGGTGGTAGCGGGAGATACGAGCAGTACTTC
TRBV5-1,NA,TRBJ2-2,few,CASSLARAVSTGELFF,TGCGCCAGCAGCTTGGCGAGGGCTGTGAGCACCGGGGAGCTGTTTTTT
TRBV10-3,TRBD1,TRBJ1-2,few,CAISEPGQTDYGYTF,TGTGCCATCAGTGAGCCGGGACAGACGGACTATGGCTACACCTTC
TRBV3-1,TRBD2,TRBJ2-7,few,CASRPSGAGTYEQYF,TGTGCCAGCAGACCCTCGGGAGCGGGGACCTACGAGCAGTACTTC
TRBV5-1,TRBD2,TRBJ2-5,NA,CASSLDGLVMGETQYF,TGCGCCAGCAGCTTGGACGGACTAGTTATGGGGGAGACCCAGTACTTC
TRBV3-1,NA,TRBJ2-1,few,CASSQEDFGLREQFF,TGTGCCAGCAGCCAAGAAGACTTTGGGTTGCGAGAGCAGTTCTTC
TRBV5-1,NA,TRBJ2-5,NA,CASPGLGPQYF,TGCGCCAGCCCAGGGTTGGGGCCCCAGTACTTC
TRBV6-5,NA,TRBJ2-3,few,CASSYWGQGTDTQYF,TGTGCCAGCAGTTACTGGGGGCAGGGGACAGATACGCAGTATTTT
TRBV11-1,TRBD1,TRBJ2-3,NA,CASSHLRMYRGQTDTQYF,TGTGCCAGCAGCCACCTCAGGATGTACAGGGGGCAGACAGATACGCAGTATTTT
TRBV7-2,TRBD2,TRBJ2-5,NA,CASSHKIAGGRGETQYF,TGTGCCAGCAGCCACAAAATAGCGGGAGGGAGGGGGGAGACCCAGTACTTC
TRBV5-1,TRBD1,TRBJ1-5,few,CASSRTGYPTCQPQHF,TGCGCCAGCAGCCGGACAGGGTACCCGACGTGTCAGCCCCAGCATTTT
TRBV5-1,TRBD2,TRBJ2-7,few,CASSLWAGERHEQYF,TGCGCCAGCAGCTTGTGGGCGGGAGAACGCCACGAGCAGTACTTC
TRBV7-3,TRBD2,TRBJ2-1,NA,CASSSYREGDEQFF,TGTGCCAGCAGCTCGTATCGGGAGGGGGATGAGCAGTTCTTC
TRBV19,NA,TRBJ1-1,NA,CASTQPGGARAFF,TGTGCCAGTACCCAACCCGGGGGGGCTCGAGCTTTCTTT